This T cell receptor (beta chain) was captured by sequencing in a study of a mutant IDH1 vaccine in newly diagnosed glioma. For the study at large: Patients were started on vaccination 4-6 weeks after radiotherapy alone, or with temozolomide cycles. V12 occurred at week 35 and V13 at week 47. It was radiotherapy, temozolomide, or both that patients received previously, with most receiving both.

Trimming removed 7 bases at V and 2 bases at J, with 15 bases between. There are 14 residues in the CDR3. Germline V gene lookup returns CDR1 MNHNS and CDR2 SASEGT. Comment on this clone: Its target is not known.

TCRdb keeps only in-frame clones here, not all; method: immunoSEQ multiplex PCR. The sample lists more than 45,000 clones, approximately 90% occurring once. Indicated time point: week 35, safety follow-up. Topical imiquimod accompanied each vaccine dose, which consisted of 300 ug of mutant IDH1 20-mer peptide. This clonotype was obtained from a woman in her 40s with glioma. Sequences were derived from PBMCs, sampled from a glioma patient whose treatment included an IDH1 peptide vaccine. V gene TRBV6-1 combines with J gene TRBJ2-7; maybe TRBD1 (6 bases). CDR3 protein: CASKEPGVPYEQYF. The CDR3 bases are TGTGCCAGCAAGGAACCAGGGGTCCCCTACGAGCAGTACTTC.